This entry lists 23 T cell receptor beta chains sequenced from one sample in a study of read filtering for tumor transcriptome and immune sequencing. Molecular barcoded adaptors covering alpha/delta and beta/gamma chains were used on roughly 400 ng RNA. Via MiXCR, TCRdb re-called the reads, giving one row per CDR3 protein. The repertoire has roughly 60,000 distinct CDR3 sequences, 20% to 25% of them found once; the top ten carry roughly a sixth. Source material: a population of CD138-negative cells sorted from bone marrow. Receptors were obtained from a donor aged 40 or over with multiple myeloma.

This clonotype was found many times. This chain links TRBV5-4 with TRBJ2-1, with D unclear. Trimming cost V 4 bases and J 8 bases, with 16 bases left between them. Germline values: CDR1 SGHNT, CDR2 YYREEE (reference sequence). The CDR3 covers 14 residues. This CDR3 reads CASSPPGSSDEQFF. The CDR3 bases are TGTGCCAGCAGCCCGCCGGGTAGCTCCGATGAGCAGTTCTTC.

This clonotype has more than one count but fewer than ten. The J gene is TRBJ1-2, the V gene TRBV16; D is possibly TRBD1 (6 bases). The length of the CDR3 is 16 residues. CDR1 and CDR2 (germline): KGHSY, FQNENV. Trimming left V 0 bases short and J 3 bases short, with 14 bases between. CDR3 DNA: TGTGCCAGCAGCCAATCGCTTTCCGGGGGCTACTATGGCTACACCTTC. It encodes CASSQSLSGGYYGYTF.

This clonotype occurred many times. The CDR3 nucleotides read TGCAGTGCCCCCGATCCCCTAGCGCAAGAGACCCAGTACTTC. Residues: CSAPDPLAQETQYF. The V call is TRBV20-1, the J call TRBJ2-5; D perhaps matches TRBD2 (6 bases). The CDR3 runs 14 residues. Germline V CDR1 and CDR2: DFQATT, SNEGSKA (reference sequence). V shed 6 bases and J shed 2 bases, with 16 bases lying between them.

This clonotype was seen more than once but under ten times. Relative to the germline gene, one junction end is altered; a read error may explain this. The chain couples TRBV9 to TRBJ2-2; possible D gene TRBD2, 6 bases. Germline CDR1 and CDR2: SGDLS and YYNGEE. CDR3 length: 16 residues. CDR3 in DNA: TGTGCCAGCAGCGTATTCGGAGGGGTTGGCACCAGGGAGCTGTTTTTT. It encodes CASSVFGGVGTRELFF.

In its sample, this clonotype was seen many times. J is TRBJ2-7 and V is TRBV7-2; 10 bases align to TRBD1. The CDR3 runs 15 residues. Germline V gene data show CDR1 as SGHTA and CDR2 as FQGNSA. V shed 6 bases, J shed 2 bases, and the junction held 7 bases outside the gene matches. CDR3 DNA: TGTGCCAGCAGTTTACCGGGACAGGGGCCCTACGAGCAGTACTTC. This codes for CASSLPGQGPYEQYF.

The sample holds many counts of this clonotype. The gene calls are TRBV3-1 and TRBJ1-1; no firm D call. Germline lookup yields CDR1 LGHDT and CDR2 YNNKEL (reference sequence). This CDR3 is 14 amino acids long. V lost 3 bases, J lost 0 bases, and 8 bases lay in between. CDR3 region: CASSQGMVNTEAFF. The CDR3 DNA sequence: TGTGCCAGCAGCCAGGGAATGGTGAACACTGAAGCTTTCTTT. Supplemented by reference TRBV3-1 and TRBJ1-1, the full variable domain reads DTAVSQTPKYLVTQMGNDKSIKCEQNLGHDTMYWYKQDSKKFLKIMFSYNNKELIINETVPNRFSPKSPDKAHLNLHINSLELGDSAVYFCASSQGMVNTEAFFGQGTRLTVV.

The rearrangement joins TRBV29-1 to TRBJ2-3, with 7 nucleotides matching TRBD2. CDR3 size: 14 residues. With 4 bases clipped from V and 4 bases from J, the junction kept 8 bases outside the gene matches. The germline V gene has CDR1 SQVTM and CDR2 ANQGSEA. The CDR3 sequence: CSVAAGVGSDTQYF. In DNA form, the CDR3 reads TGCAGCGTTGCTGCGGGAGTTGGTTCAGATACGCAGTATTTT.

This clonotype was observed at least ten times. The V gene is TRBV14, the J gene TRBJ1-1; a weak D match, TRBD1 (6 bases). Germline V gene sequence: CDR1 SGHDN, CDR2 FVKESK. Trimming removed 3 bases at V and 4 bases at J, with 15 bases between. This CDR3 has 15 amino acids. The CDR3 reads CASSQADRRVTEAFF. In DNA form, the CDR3 reads TGTGCCAGCAGCCAGGCTGACAGGCGAGTCACTGAAGCTTTCTTT.

The chain has TRBV25-1 and TRBJ2-1; D is undetermined. There are 13 residues in the CDR3. The germline gives CDR1 MGHDK, CDR2 SYGVNS. V gave up 4 bases and J gave up 6 bases, with 10 bases separating them. The CDR3 protein is CASSASPPNEQFF. Here the CDR3 DNA reads TGTGCCAGCAGTGCCAGCCCCCCCAATGAGCAGTTCTTC.

This clonotype was observed at least ten times. The V gene is TRBV4-1, the J gene TRBJ1-5; no firm D call. Trimming removed 0 bases at V and 6 bases at J, with 12 bases between. Germline V gives CDR1 MGHRA, CDR2 YSYEKL. The CDR3 extends over 15 amino acids. CDR3 in amino acids: CASSQDEGRGQPQHF. The CDR3 DNA sequence: TGCGCCAGCAGCCAAGATGAGGGAAGAGGTCAGCCCCAGCATTTT.

A word on this clonotype: A read error is possible here, since a much larger clone lies one base away. The chain couples TRBV6-6 to TRBJ2-7; D remains ambiguous. The CDR3 contains 13 residues. CDR1 MNHNY and CDR2 SVGAGI come from the germline V gene (reference sequence). The CDR3 DNA follows: TGTGCCGGCAGTAGCCCGCGCACGTCTGGGCAGTACTTC. This encodes CAGSSPRTSGQYF.

The V and J genes are TRBV7-3 and TRBJ2-2; possibly TRBD1 for D (6 bases). Trimming cost V 1 base and J 3 bases, with 12 bases left between them. The CDR3 has 16 amino acids. CDR1 is SGHTA, CDR2 FQGTGA, per germline. The CDR3 loop is CASSLRAGADTGELFF. The DNA for the CDR3 is TGTGCCAGCAGCTTAAGGGCAGGGGCAGACACCGGGGAGCTGTTTTTT.

This chain links TRBV30 with TRBJ2-4; D is unclear. CDR1 and CDR2 from the germline V gene are GTSNPN and SVGIG (reference sequence). The CDR3 runs 15 residues. V gave up 2 bases and J gave up 0 bases, with 11 bases separating them. CDR3 residues: CAWSWEPLAKNIQYF. In DNA form, the CDR3 reads TGTGCCTGGAGTTGGGAACCTTTAGCCAAAAACATTCAGTACTTC.

Many counts were recorded for this clonotype. The chain carries TRBV6-2 or TRBV6-3 and TRBJ2-2; 7 nucleotides line up with TRBD2. CDR1 is MNHEY, CDR2 SVGEGT, per germline. V dropped 8 bases and J dropped 5; count of bases not matched to a gene: 8. The CDR3 is 14 residues long. This chain's CDR3 is CASGLAAGTGELFF. The CDR3 DNA reads TGTGCCAGCGGTCTAGCGGCGGGGACCGGGGAGCTGTTTTTT.

Regarding this clonotype: A much larger clone lies a single base off, so this may be a read error. The chain combines TRBV5-5 with TRBJ2-3; TRBD2 is a possible D gene (6 bases). V was shortened by 3 bases and J by 1 base, with 9 bases between the two germline ends. This CDR3 spans 14 amino acids. Germline V gene lookup returns CDR1 SGHKS and CDR2 YYEKEE (reference sequence). The CDR3 DNA sequence: TGTGCCAGCAGCTATGGGGAGGGCACAGATACGCAGTATTTT. Its translation is CASSYGEGTDTQYF.

As regards this clonotype: The likely explanation is a read error, given a far larger clone one base away. This chain connects TRBV7-2 to TRBJ2-7; no clear D. The CDR3 has 15 residues. V lost 6 bases to trimming and J lost 2 bases, with 17 bases between them. Germline CDR1 SGHTA, CDR2 FQGNSA. The CDR3 DNA sequence: TGTGCCAGCAGAGCCCACCAGACGGTCCCCTACGAGCAGTACTTC. Amino acid sequence: CASRAHQTVPYEQYF.

This clonotype was counted many times. The gene calls are TRBV20-1 and TRBJ2-1; no reliable D call. CDR1 DFQATT and CDR2 SNEGSKA come from the germline V gene (reference sequence). Between the trimmed V and J ends, which lost 3 bases and 3 bases, there was a span of 6 bases. The CDR3 consists of 12 residues. The CDR3 DNA reads as TGCAGTGCTAGGATGGACTACAATGAGCAGTTCTTC. It is translated as CSARMDYNEQFF.

This clonotype has only one observation. The chain joins TRBV7-9 to TRBJ2-1; TRBD1 is a possible D gene (7 bases). CDR1 is SEHNR, CDR2 FQNEAQ, per germline (reference sequence). V dropped 4 bases and J dropped 3 bases, with 13 bases sitting between them. The length of the CDR3 is 15 residues. CDR3 bases: TGTGCCAGCAGCTCGCAGCAGGGGGGCTACAATGAGCAGTTCTTC. Its translation is CASSSQQGGYNEQFF.

This clonotype was counted ten times or more. This chain links TRBV4-2 with TRBJ1-3, with D tentatively TRBD1 (5 bases). The V end lost 1 base, the J end lost 0 bases, and 13 bases lay between the germline ends. From germline, CDR1 is LGHNA and CDR2 YNFKEQ. This CDR3 has 17 amino acids. As DNA, the CDR3 is TGTGCCAGCAGCCAAGTTCACCAGGGCGGCTCTGGAAACACCATATATTTT. This translates into CASSQVHQGGSGNTIYF.

This clonotype has a count of ten or more. The rearrangement joins TRBV5-5 to TRBJ2-7; D not resolved. The ends were cut back, 0 bases at V and 3 bases at J, with 16 bases in the middle. The germline CDR1 and CDR2 sequences are SGHKS and YYEKEE (reference sequence). The CDR3 consists of 16 residues. CDR3 protein: CASSLGAPGLGYEQYF. Written as DNA, the CDR3 is TGTGCCAGCAGCTTGGGGGCTCCGGGCTTAGGCTACGAGCAGTACTTC.

Comments on this clonotype: This may be a read error: a much more frequent sequence differs by one nucleotide. The chain couples TRBV21-1 to TRBJ2-5; TRBD1 is the table's D call and was not checked against the DNA. TRBV21-1 is shown as a pseudogene. This CDR3 is 17 amino acids long. The CDR3 here is CASSRGGCPDLQGTQYF. The CDR3 DNA is TGTGCCAGCAGCAGGGGTGGCTGCCCCGACCTCCAAGGGACCCAGTACTTC.

This clonotype was found many times. V usage is TRBV28 and J usage is TRBJ2-7; D is possibly TRBD1 or TRBD2 (6 bases each). CDR1 is MDHEN and CDR2 is SYDVKM in the germline V gene. Trimming shortened V by 6 bases and J by 4 bases, and 13 bases separated the two germline ends. This CDR3 is 13 amino acids long. CDR3 bases: TGTGCCAGCAGCCCCGGGGGCCATTACGAGCAGTACTTC. Translated, it gives CASSPGGHYEQYF. The whole variable domain, remainder taken from reference TRBV28 and TRBJ2-7, is DVKVTQSSRYLVKRTGEKVFLECVQDMDHENMFWYRQDPGLGLRLIYFSYDVKMKEKGDIPEGYSVSREKKERFSLILESASTNQTSMYLCASSPGGHYEQYFGPGTRLTVT.

At least ten counts were recorded for this clonotype. This chain connects TRBV3-1 to TRBJ1-1, with D possibly being TRBD1 (6 bases). Per the germline V gene, CDR1 is LGHDT and CDR2 is YNNKEL (reference sequence). The CDR3 extends over 15 amino acids. Trimming shortened V by 1 base and J by 1 base, and 10 bases separated the two germline ends. As DNA, the CDR3 is TGTGCCAGCAGCCAAGGGTCAGGGGAGAACACTGAAGCTTTCTTT. Its translation is CASSQGSGENTEAFF.